This T cell receptor (beta chain) was recovered during a study of T cells expressing NK-cell markers. The CDR3 spans 12 residues. TCRdb reprocessed the 5' RACE reads and stores each CDR3 protein as one record, lacking DNA. This sample contains about 550,000 distinct CDR3 sequences. What was sequenced was blood T cells: a sorted CD56 or NKG2C T cell subset, CD4+ or CD8+ T cells, or bulk PBMC T cells (not recorded which). This chain connects TRBV12-3 or TRBV12-4 to TRBJ1-5. The TCR originated in a man between 18 and 35 years old in good health. The CDR3 spells CASQIATQPQHF.